A few counts support the clone carrying this T cell receptor (beta chain). Genomic DNA, the template, was used for profiling of the TCR beta VDJ and CDR3. TCRdb ran MiXCR on the reads and lists one entry per CDR3 protein. The repertoire holds approximately 120,000 distinct CDR3 sequences, 30% to 45% seen once, with 2.6% in the top ten. The record originates from a study of CD8+CD57+ T cells in acquired aplastic anemia. Study at large: The DNA of sorted CD4+ and CD8+ cells averaged 3.2 ug.

The V gene's germline CDR1 is SGHRS and CDR2 YFSETQ. Trimming took off 1 base at V and 0 bases at J, with 13 bases between the two ends. This CDR3 has 16 residues. Individuals selected for sequencing had exhibited CD8+CD57+ cell expansion on flow cytometry. Patients, without exception, had severe acquired aplastic anemia. Receipt of therapy had not occurred in any patient by the time of blood sampling. The origin of this receptor is a human donor with aplastic anemia. The V and J genes are TRBV5-1 and TRBJ1-1; the D is unclear. What was sequenced was sorted CD4+, CD8+, or CD8+CD57+ T cells (not recorded which) from PBMCs. The CDR3 region has the DNA TGCGCCAGCAGCTTGAGGGTGGGGTCCATGAACACTGAAGCTTTCTTT. Amino acid sequence: CASSLRVGSMNTEAFF.